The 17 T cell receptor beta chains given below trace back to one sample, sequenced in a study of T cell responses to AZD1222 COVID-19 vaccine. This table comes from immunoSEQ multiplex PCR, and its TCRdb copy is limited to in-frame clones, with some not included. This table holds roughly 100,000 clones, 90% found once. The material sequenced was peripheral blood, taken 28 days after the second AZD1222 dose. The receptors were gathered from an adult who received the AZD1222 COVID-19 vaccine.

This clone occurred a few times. CDR3 bases: TGTGCCAGCAGCCCTCAGGGGTATTCACCCCTCCACTTT. It codes for CASSPQGYSPLHF. This chain uses TRBV7-2 with TRBJ1-6; weak D call: TRBD1 (6 bases). The germline V and J ends were trimmed by 5 bases and 8 bases, with 10 bases remaining between them. From germline, CDR1 is SGHTA and CDR2 FQGNSA. This CDR3 has 13 residues.

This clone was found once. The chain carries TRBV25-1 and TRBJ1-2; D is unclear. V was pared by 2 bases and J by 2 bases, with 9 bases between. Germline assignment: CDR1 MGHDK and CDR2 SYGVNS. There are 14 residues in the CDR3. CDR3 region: CASSESVRNYGYTF. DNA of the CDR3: TGTGCCAGCAGTGAAAGCGTGAGAAACTATGGCTACACCTTC.

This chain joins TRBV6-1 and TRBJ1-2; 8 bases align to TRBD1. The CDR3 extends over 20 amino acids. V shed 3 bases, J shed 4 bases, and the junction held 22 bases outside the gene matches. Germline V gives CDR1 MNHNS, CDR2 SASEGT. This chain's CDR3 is CASSDLFGQGRSPGPYGYTF. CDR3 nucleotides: TGTGCCAGCAGTGATTTATTTGGACAGGGACGGTCCCCAGGTCCCTATGGCTACACCTTC.

The CDR3 loop is CASSLEVHNSPLHF. CDR3 sequence (DNA): TGTGCCAGCAGCTTAGAAGTTCATAATTCACCCCTCCACTTT. This rearrangement joins TRBV7-9 to TRBJ1-6, with D unresolved. The CDR3 sequence is 14 residues long. V lost 1 base, J lost 5 bases, and 6 bases lay in between. The V gene's germline CDR1 is SEHNR and CDR2 FQNEAQ (reference sequence).

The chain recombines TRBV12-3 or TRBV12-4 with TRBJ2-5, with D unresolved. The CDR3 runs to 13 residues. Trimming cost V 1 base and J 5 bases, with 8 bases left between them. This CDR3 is CASSLGPVETQYF. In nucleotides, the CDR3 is TGTGCCAGCAGTTTAGGCCCCGTGGAGACCCAGTACTTC.

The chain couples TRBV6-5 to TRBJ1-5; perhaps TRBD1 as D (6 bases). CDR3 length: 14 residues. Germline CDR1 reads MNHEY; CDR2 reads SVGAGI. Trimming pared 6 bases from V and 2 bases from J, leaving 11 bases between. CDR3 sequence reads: CASRQGWGNQPQHF. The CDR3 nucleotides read TGTGCCAGCAGACAGGGTTGGGGCAATCAGCCCCAGCATTTT.

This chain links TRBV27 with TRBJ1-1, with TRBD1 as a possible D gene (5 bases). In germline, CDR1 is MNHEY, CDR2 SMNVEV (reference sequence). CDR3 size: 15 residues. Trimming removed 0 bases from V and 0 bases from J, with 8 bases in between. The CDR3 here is CASSLSSRVNTEAFF. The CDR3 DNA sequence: TGTGCCAGCAGTTTATCGTCCAGGGTGAACACTGAAGCTTTCTTT.

The DNA for the CDR3 is TGTGCCATTTCCCGGACAGGGGAGGGCACAGATACGCAGTATTTT. It encodes CAISRTGEGTDTQYF. This sequence joins TRBV10-3 and TRBJ2-3, with 9 bases matching TRBD1. Germline V lookup: CDR1 ENHRY, CDR2 SYGVKD. V shed 9 bases and J 1 base; nucleotides not matched to a gene: 8. The CDR3 runs to 15 residues.

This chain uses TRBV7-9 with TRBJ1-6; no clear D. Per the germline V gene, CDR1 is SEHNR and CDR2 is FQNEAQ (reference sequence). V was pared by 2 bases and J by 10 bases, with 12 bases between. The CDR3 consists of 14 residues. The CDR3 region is CASSLLTAPSPLHF. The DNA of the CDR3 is TGTGCCAGCAGCTTATTAACTGCTCCCTCACCCCTCCACTTT.

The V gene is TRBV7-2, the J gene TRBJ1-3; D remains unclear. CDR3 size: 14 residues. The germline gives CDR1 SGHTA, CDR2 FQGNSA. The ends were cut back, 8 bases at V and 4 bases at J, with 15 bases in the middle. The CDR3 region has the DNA TGTGCCAGCGAGCTCGGGTTGGAAGGAAACACCATATATTTT. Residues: CASELGLEGNTIYF.

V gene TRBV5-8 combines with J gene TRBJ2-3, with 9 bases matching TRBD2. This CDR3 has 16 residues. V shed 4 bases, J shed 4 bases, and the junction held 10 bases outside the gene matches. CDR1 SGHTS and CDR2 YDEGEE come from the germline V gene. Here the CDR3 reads CASSRGLAQDSDTQYF. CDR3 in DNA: TGTGCCAGCAGCCGAGGACTAGCGCAGGACTCAGATACGCAGTATTTT.

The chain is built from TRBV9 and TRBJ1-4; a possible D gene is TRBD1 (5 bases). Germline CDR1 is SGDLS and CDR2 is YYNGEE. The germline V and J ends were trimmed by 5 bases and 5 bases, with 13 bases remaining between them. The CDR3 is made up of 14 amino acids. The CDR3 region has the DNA TGTGCCAGCAGTGACGACAGACAGAATGAAAAACTGTTTTTT. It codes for CASSDDRQNEKLFF.

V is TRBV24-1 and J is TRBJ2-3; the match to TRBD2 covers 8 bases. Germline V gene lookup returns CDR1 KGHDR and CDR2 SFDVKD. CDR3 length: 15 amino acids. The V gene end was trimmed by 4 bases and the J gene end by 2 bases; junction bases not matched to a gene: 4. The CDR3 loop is CATSDPGLATDTQYF. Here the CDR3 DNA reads TGTGCCACCAGTGACCCTGGACTAGCCACAGATACGCAGTATTTT.

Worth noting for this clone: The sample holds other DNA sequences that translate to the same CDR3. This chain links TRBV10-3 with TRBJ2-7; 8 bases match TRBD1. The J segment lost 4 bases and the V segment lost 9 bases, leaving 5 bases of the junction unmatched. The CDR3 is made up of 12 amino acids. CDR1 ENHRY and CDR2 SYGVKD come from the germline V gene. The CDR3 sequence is CAIGQGEYEQYF. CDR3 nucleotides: TGTGCCATAGGACAGGGAGAGTACGAGCAGTACTTC.

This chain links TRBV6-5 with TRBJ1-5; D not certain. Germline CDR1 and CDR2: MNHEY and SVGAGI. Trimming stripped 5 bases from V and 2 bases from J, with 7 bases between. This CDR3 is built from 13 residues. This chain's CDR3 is CASSPSGNQPQHF. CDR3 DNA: TGTGCCAGCAGTCCCTCCGGCAATCAGCCCCAGCATTTT.

The CDR3 DNA follows: TGTGCCAGTACAAGCTCCTACAATGAGCAGTTCTTC. It codes for CASTSSYNEQFF. The V call is TRBV19, the J call TRBJ2-1; D ambiguous. The germline CDR1 and CDR2 sequences are LNHDA and SQIVND (reference sequence). CDR3 length: 12 residues. Trimming stripped 7 bases from V and 0 bases from J, with 4 bases between.

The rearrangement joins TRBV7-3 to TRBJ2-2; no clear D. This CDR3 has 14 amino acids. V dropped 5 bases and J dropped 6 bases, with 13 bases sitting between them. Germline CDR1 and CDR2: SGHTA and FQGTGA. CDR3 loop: CASSQVISAGELFF. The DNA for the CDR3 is TGTGCCAGCAGCCAAGTTATAAGCGCCGGGGAGCTGTTTTTT.